A single TCR beta chain is shown here with its context. Its antigen remains unknown. The sample originates from a study of OX40 agonist ivuxolimab in advanced cancers. Background on the study: The study treated patients with ivuxolimab, an agonistic anti-OX40 (CD134) antibody. Two patients with cutaneous melanoma and one with hepatocellular carcinoma, three in total, showed partial responses. Study-wide points: Both CD4+ and CD8+ T cell populations in blood had undergone clonal expansion by week 6 at 0.1 to 3.0 mg/kg.

The data were produced by immunoSEQ multiplex PCR, yet TCRdb's version contains in-frame clones alone and is incomplete. This table holds 70,000 to 90,000 clones, about 84% found once. This CDR3 has 12 amino acids. Germline assignment: CDR1 MNHNY and CDR2 SVGAGI (reference sequence). V was trimmed by 1 base and J by 5 bases, leaving 6 bases between them. The specimen comprised CD4+ or CD8+ T cells sorted from blood, sampled in a trial of the OX40 agonist ivuxolimab. The TCR was taken from an adult with an advanced solid tumor such as melanoma, head and neck, liver or kidney cancer. The gene calls are TRBV6-6 and TRBJ2-7, with no clear D. The CDR3 here is CASSYYTDEQYF. The CDR3 DNA reads as TGTGCCAGCAGTTACTATACCGACGAGCAGTACTTC.